These 12 T cell receptor beta chains originate from one sample sequenced in a study of molecular identifiers for immune sequencing clone quantification (dated by TCRdb to about 2018). Library preparation was by PCR. This sample was sequenced with a NextSeq 500. TCRdb reworked the public reads: Q25 trimming with fastp, MiXCR clone assembly, productive beta chains retained. Every distinct CDR3 protein forms one entry, paired with its most common genes and DNA. This sample gives more than 550,000 distinct CDR3 sequences in total; 25% of them show up just once. The top ten clonotypes cover 0.78% of the sample. Sequenced: naive CD8+ T cells from blood, with Jurkat cell RNA spiked in. This specimen's cell subset or site label, interpreted: FACS-sorted CD8+CD4-CCR7+CD45RA+ naive T cells. These receptors were obtained from a human donor in good health. Some libraries in this study had Jurkat cell RNA spiked in.

This clonotype appeared a few times. The V gene is TRBV6-2 or TRBV6-3, the J gene TRBJ2-4, with D possibly being TRBD1 (5 bases). V gave up 3 bases and J gave up 0 bases, with 18 bases separating them. There are 18 residues in the CDR3. Germline assignment: CDR1 MNHEY and CDR2 SVGEGT. The CDR3 reads CASSYLDTKFLAKNIQYF. Written as DNA, the CDR3 is TGTGCCAGCAGTTATTTGGACACCAAGTTTCTAGCCAAAAACATTCAGTACTTC.

This chain links TRBV2 with TRBJ2-7; D might be TRBD2 (7 bases). V lost 4 bases, J lost 2 bases, and 12 bases lay in between. The CDR3 has 14 amino acids. The germline gives CDR1 SNHLY, CDR2 FYNNEI. The CDR3, as DNA: TGTGCCAGCAGTGGGGCGGGGGCTGCCTACGAGCAGTACTTC. It translates to CASSGAGAAYEQYF. The full variable domain, completed using reference TRBV2 and TRBJ2-7, is EPEVTQTPSHQVTQMGQEVILRCVPISNHLYFYWYRQILGQKVEFLVSFYNNEISEKSEIFDDQFSVERPDGSNFTLKIRSTKLEDSAMYFCASSGAGAAYEQYFGPGTRLTVT.

This clonotype was found many times. The V call is TRBV7-6, the J call TRBJ1-2, with D perhaps TRBD1 (5 bases). Trimming cost V 6 bases and J 4 bases, with 9 bases left between them. The germline CDR1 and CDR2 sequences are SGHVS and FNYEAQ. The CDR3 is 12 amino acids. CDR3 amino acids: CASSDSLYGYTF. Here the CDR3 DNA reads TGTGCCAGCAGTGACAGCCTCTATGGCTACACCTTC. Combining the CDR3 with reference TRBV7-6 and TRBJ1-2 gives the whole variable domain GAGVSQSPRYKVTKRGQDVALRCDPISGHVSLYWYRQALGQGPEFLTYFNYEAQQDKSGLPNDRFSAERPEGSISTLTIQRTEQRDSAMYRCASSDSLYGYTFGSGTRLTVV.

The chain recombines TRBV27 with TRBJ2-7; 11 bases agree with TRBD2. Germline CDR1 and CDR2: MNHEY and SMNVEV (reference sequence). CDR3 length: 19 residues. The junction had 16 bases not matched to a gene; V was cut back by 2 bases and J by 4 bases. CDR3 sequence (DNA): TGTGCCAGCAGTTTAAACGGCCCCGGGCTAGCGGGAGGTTTGTACGAGCAGTACTTC. Protein sequence: CASSLNGPGLAGGLYEQYF.

A note on this clonotype: A much larger clone sits a single nucleotide away, making a read error possible. The rearrangement joins TRBV7-9 to TRBJ1-4, with 8 nucleotides matching TRBD1. This CDR3 is built from 13 residues. Germline CDR1 reads SEHNR; CDR2 reads FQNEAQ (reference sequence). CDR3 sequence reads: CASSSQDRENLFF. DNA of the CDR3: TGTGCCAGCAGCTCCCAGGACAGGGAAAACCTGTTTTTT.

This clonotype was observed a handful of times. The chain employs TRBV20-1 and TRBJ2-5; 7 nucleotides match TRBD1. Germline values: CDR1 DFQATT, CDR2 SNEGSKA (reference sequence). This CDR3 has 15 amino acids. With V trimmed by 5 bases and J by 2 bases, 11 bases remained unmatched. As DNA, the CDR3 is TGCAGTGCTTCGGGACAGACCTTACCTCAAGAGACCCAGTACTTC. This translates into CSASGQTLPQETQYF.

This clonotype has a count of ten or more. The chain combines TRBV6-5 with TRBJ1-1; no definite D call. Germline assignment: CDR1 MNHEY and CDR2 SVGAGI. V gave up 2 bases and J gave up 7 bases, with 14 bases separating them. This CDR3 spans 14 amino acids. CDR3 sequence: CASSYAATTSEAFF. CDR3 coding DNA: TGTGCCAGCAGTTACGCCGCGACGACCAGTGAAGCTTTCTTT.

J is TRBJ1-2 and V is TRBV12-5, with 9 positions matching TRBD1. This CDR3 has 16 amino acids. The V and J ends lost 1 base and 8 bases, in that order; junction bases with no gene match: 11. In germline, CDR1 is LGHNT, CDR2 FRNRAP. The CDR3 sequence is CASGLAPRDREGGYTF. The CDR3 DNA reads TGTGCTAGTGGTTTGGCACCCCGGGACAGGGAAGGCGGCTACACCTTC.

This clonotype was seen a few times. J is TRBJ2-1 and V is TRBV30; D is unclear. The V gene's germline CDR1 is GTSNPN and CDR2 SVGIG (reference sequence). Deletions cut 1 base from V and 0 bases from J, with 10 bases between. CDR3 length equals 15 residues. The CDR3 DNA is TGTGCCTGGAGTGCCCCCATCACCTCCTACAATGAGCAGTTCTTC. Translating it yields CAWSAPITSYNEQFF.

This clonotype appeared a few times. J is TRBJ2-7 and V is TRBV15; D may be TRBD2 (5 bases). Germline CDR1 and CDR2: LNHNV and YYDKDF (reference sequence). V shed 0 bases and J shed 0 bases, with 9 bases lying between them. The CDR3 contains 15 residues. This chain's CDR3 is CATSRDRGTSYEQYF. CDR3 DNA: TGTGCCACCAGCAGAGATCGGGGTACCTCCTACGAGCAGTACTTC.

In its sample, this clonotype was seen a few times. The chain has TRBV4-3 and TRBJ2-5; 9 nucleotides match TRBD2. The CDR3 is 17 residues long. CDR1 and CDR2 (germline): LGHNA, YSLEER. The V gene end was trimmed by 1 base and the J gene end by 5 bases; junction bases not matched to a gene: 11. The CDR3 protein is CASSQGLAGDLGETQYF. The DNA for the CDR3 is TGCGCCAGCAGCCAAGGATTAGCGGGAGACCTCGGGGAGACCCAGTACTTC.

This clonotype was observed a few times. The V call is TRBV12-3 or TRBV12-4, the J call TRBJ2-1; 7 bases align to TRBD1. The CDR3 loop spans 17 amino acids. The V segment lost 5 bases and the J segment 4 bases; nucleotides outside the gene matches: 14. CDR3 sequence (DNA): TGTGCCAGCAGTCCCCGACCAGACAGGGTCCAATACAATGAGCAGTTCTTC. Encoded protein: CASSPRPDRVQYNEQFF.